Each of the 26 T cell receptor beta chains below was sequenced from the same sample in a study of OX40 agonist ivuxolimab in advanced cancers. Only in-frame clones appear in the TCRdb table, and some are missing; sequencing was by immunoSEQ multiplex PCR. The sample contains 90,000 to 100,000 clones, about 96% of which appear only once. The starting material was CD4+ or CD8+ T cells sorted from blood, obtained in a trial of the OX40 agonist ivuxolimab. Source of these receptors: an adult with an advanced solid tumor such as melanoma, head and neck, liver or kidney cancer.

The chain is built from TRBV7-9 and TRBJ1-1; D is undetermined. Germline lookup yields CDR1 SEHNR and CDR2 FQNEAQ (reference sequence). The CDR3 consists of 12 residues. Trimming took off 5 bases at V and 10 bases at J, with 14 bases between the two ends. Here the CDR3 reads CASSLDGLGAFF. In nucleotides, the CDR3 is TGTGCCAGCAGCCTGGACGGGCTTGGAGCTTTCTTT.

V is TRBV9 and J is TRBJ2-1; D gene uncertain. The V and J ends lost 3 bases and 4 bases respectively, with 5 bases between them. Germline V lookup: CDR1 SGDLS, CDR2 YYNGEE. This CDR3 spans 12 amino acids. In nucleotides, the CDR3 is TGTGCCAGCAGCGCAGATTACAATGAGCAGTTCTTC. It codes for CASSADYNEQFF.

The chain's CDR3 is CASSQLAGESYEQYF. CDR3 nucleotide sequence: TGCGCCAGCAGCCAGCTAGCGGGGGAGTCCTACGAGCAGTACTTC. The rearrangement uses TRBV4-1 and TRBJ2-7, with 10 bases matching TRBD2. The trim removed 3 bases at V and 1 base at J, leaving 3 bases unmatched. The CDR3 runs to 15 residues. The germline gives CDR1 MGHRA, CDR2 YSYEKL.

The CDR3: CASGTVLNTEAFF. The CDR3 bases are TGTGCCAGTGGGACAGTCCTGAACACTGAAGCTTTCTTT. The chain uses TRBV19 and TRBJ1-1, with 7 bases fitting TRBD1. Germline-derived CDR1 and CDR2 are LNHDA and SQIVND (reference sequence). This CDR3 comprises 13 residues. J was trimmed by 0 bases and V by 8 bases; bases with no gene match: 3.

The rearrangement joins TRBV7-9 to TRBJ2-5; no firm D call. The CDR3 has 10 residues. Trimming stripped 1 base from V and 6 bases from J, with 0 bases between. Germline values: CDR1 SEHNR, CDR2 FQNEAQ (reference sequence). The CDR3 coding sequence is TGTGCCAGCAGCTTAGAGACCCAGTACTTC. Amino acid sequence: CASSLETQYF.

The chain links TRBV10-1 to TRBJ2-3; D is possibly TRBD2 (5 bases). This CDR3 has 15 amino acids. V was cut by 3 bases and J by 0 bases, with 10 bases left in between. The germline gives CDR1 WNHNN, CDR2 SYGVQD (reference sequence). The CDR3 protein is CASSERSGSTDTQYF. The DNA of the CDR3 is TGCGCCAGCAGTGAAAGGAGCGGCAGCACAGATACGCAGTATTTT.

The V gene is TRBV27, the J gene TRBJ1-2; D may be TRBD1 (5 bases). Trimming took off 3 bases at V and 6 bases at J, with 14 bases between the two ends. The CDR3 runs to 14 residues. The germline V gene encodes CDR1 MNHEY and CDR2 SMNVEV (reference sequence). In DNA form, the CDR3 reads TGTGCCAGCAGTTTGAGAGGGGCGCGTAATGGCTACACCTTC. This translates into CASSLRGARNGYTF.

The chain links TRBV4-1 to TRBJ1-1; D remains unclear. Germline CDR1 and CDR2: MGHRA and YSYEKL. Trimming cost V 4 bases and J 5 bases, with 11 bases left between them. CDR3 length equals 13 residues. DNA for the CDR3: TGCGCCAGCAGCCCGGACGGGGAGACTGAAGCTTTCTTT. Protein: CASSPDGETEAFF.

The chain is built from TRBV7-9 and TRBJ2-7; the D is unclear. This CDR3 spans 12 amino acids. The germline gives CDR1 SEHNR, CDR2 FQNEAQ (reference sequence). V was pared by 3 bases and J by 2 bases, with 5 bases between. The CDR3 bases are TGTGCCAGCAGCTTCTTCACCTACGAGCAGTACTTC. Encoded protein: CASSFFTYEQYF.

The V and J genes are TRBV6-5 and TRBJ1-1; D remains ambiguous. CDR1 MNHEY and CDR2 SVGAGI come from the germline V gene. This CDR3 has 11 amino acids. The germline V and J ends were trimmed by 8 bases and 6 bases, with 10 bases remaining between them. This CDR3 reads CASGNEPEAFF. Written as DNA, the CDR3 is TGTGCCAGCGGAAATGAACCTGAAGCTTTCTTT.

The chain carries TRBV27 and TRBJ2-5, with D maybe TRBD1 (7 bases). This CDR3 is 14 amino acids long. Trimming pared 5 bases from V and 2 bases from J, leaving 12 bases between. Per the germline V gene, CDR1 is MNHEY and CDR2 is SMNVEV (reference sequence). The CDR3 sequence is CASSPSGGQETQYF. The CDR3 DNA follows: TGTGCCAGCAGTCCCTCAGGGGGGCAAGAGACCCAGTACTTC.

This sequence joins TRBV5-4 and TRBJ1-1; D gene ambiguous. Trimming shortened V by 0 bases and J by 2 bases, and 8 bases separated the two germline ends. The CDR3 has 14 amino acids. Germline CDR1 is SGHNT and CDR2 is YYREEE (reference sequence). CDR3 DNA: TGTGCCAGCAGCTTGGAACCAGGTAACACTGAAGCTTTCTTT. Residues: CASSLEPGNTEAFF. The full variable domain, completed using reference TRBV5-4 and TRBJ1-1, is ETGVTQSPTHLIKTRGQQVTLRCSSQSGHNTVSWYQQALGQGPQFIFQYYREEENGRGNFPPRFSGLQFPNYSSELNVNALELDDSALYLCASSLEPGNTEAFFGQGTRLTVV.

For the CDR3, the DNA is TGTGCCAGCAGCGAGACAGGACTCACGGGGACCCAGTACTTC. Its protein product is CASSETGLTGTQYF. The chain has TRBV6-1 and TRBJ2-5; D may be TRBD1 (6 bases). Trimming removed 6 bases from V and 7 bases from J, with 18 bases in between. This CDR3 region has 14 residues. Germline V gene sequence: CDR1 MNHNS, CDR2 SASEGT.

The chain couples TRBV15 to TRBJ2-7; tentatively, D is TRBD1 (7 bases). The CDR3 length is 14 residues. Trimming removed 0 bases at V and 2 bases at J, with 8 bases between. Germline values: CDR1 LNHNV, CDR2 YYDKDF (reference sequence). In DNA, the CDR3 is TGTGCCACCAGCAGAGACAGGGGGGCCTACGAGCAGTACTTC. Protein: CATSRDRGAYEQYF.

The gene calls are TRBV7-9 and TRBJ2-5; a weak D match, TRBD2 (6 bases). This CDR3 is 16 amino acids long. Germline CDR1 is SEHNR and CDR2 is FQNEAQ (reference sequence). Trimming left V 5 bases short and J 1 base short, with 17 bases between. The CDR3 nucleotides are TGTGCCAGCAGCCCCCGGGGGAACCCACCCCAAGAGACCCAGTACTTC. As protein: CASSPRGNPPQETQYF.

The rearrangement joins TRBV19 to TRBJ2-1; perhaps D is TRBD1 or TRBD2 (6 bases each). The germline V and J ends were trimmed by 7 bases and 10 bases, with 17 bases remaining between them. The CDR3 is 13 residues long. The germline gives CDR1 LNHDA, CDR2 SQIVND (reference sequence). The CDR3 DNA follows: TGTGCCAGTACCCCAGGGGCGGCGGGGGAGCAGTTCTTC. Amino acid sequence: CASTPGAAGEQFF.

The chain joins TRBV4-2 to TRBJ2-7; 8 nucleotides match TRBD2. Per the germline V gene, CDR1 is LGHNA and CDR2 is YNFKEQ. Trimming at V came to 4 bases and at J to 7 bases, leaving 18 bases not matched to a gene. The CDR3 has 17 residues. CDR3 nucleotide sequence: TGTGCCAGCAGCCCCCGAGGGGCGGCGGGAGGCCCCAGGGAGCAGTACTTC. Translating gives CASSPRGAAGGPREQYF.

The chain is built from TRBV7-9 and TRBJ2-5; 7 bases match TRBD2. The junction had 14 bases not matched to a gene; V was cut back by 2 bases and J by 5 bases. Germline values: CDR1 SEHNR, CDR2 FQNEAQ (reference sequence). There are 17 residues in the CDR3. CDR3 in amino acids: CASSLRDPGGRTETQYF. CDR3 in DNA: TGTGCCAGCAGCTTAAGGGACCCGGGGGGTCGGACGGAGACCCAGTACTTC.

The chain uses TRBV11-2 and TRBJ1-1; D is unclear. The CDR3 extends over 12 amino acids. CDR1 and CDR2 (germline): SGHAT, FQNNGV. V lost 5 bases, J lost 6 bases, and 10 bases lay in between. The CDR3, as DNA: TGTGCCAGCAGCCCCGGAGGGCCTGAAGCTTTCTTT. Residues: CASSPGGPEAFF.

This chain connects TRBV7-6 to TRBJ2-2; 12 nucleotides agree with TRBD1. Looked up from germline, CDR1 is SGHVS and CDR2 is FNYEAQ. The CDR3 spans 18 residues. V dropped 1 base and J dropped 7; count of bases not matched to a gene: 10. In DNA, the CDR3 is TGTGCCAGCAGCTTAGGGACTCCGGGACAGGGGGCCGGCGGGGAGCTGTTTTTT. Protein product: CASSLGTPGQGAGGELFF.

V is TRBV5-5 and J is TRBJ1-1; D uncertain. The V gene's germline CDR1 is SGHKS and CDR2 YYEKEE (reference sequence). The CDR3 length is 11 residues. V was trimmed by 1 base and J by 6 bases, leaving 4 bases between them. The CDR3 protein is CASSLSPEAFF. In DNA, the CDR3 is TGTGCCAGCAGCTTGTCTCCTGAAGCTTTCTTT.

The chain couples TRBV4-3 to TRBJ2-7, with a possible D match to TRBD2 (5 bases). The CDR3 spans 15 residues. Germline loops: CDR1 LGHNA, CDR2 YSLEER. The V and J ends lost 0 bases and 2 bases respectively, with 11 bases between them. The CDR3 DNA reads as TGCGCCAGCAGCCAAGATCGCGAGGGTACCTACGAGCAGTACTTC. Translated: CASSQDREGTYEQYF.

This clone has more than one count but fewer than ten. CDR3 residues: CASSWTAGYTF. CDR3 nucleotides: TGTGCCAGCAGCTGGACAGCTGGCTACACCTTC. This chain connects TRBV7-2 to TRBJ1-2; D may be TRBD1 (6 bases). The ends were cut back, 4 bases at V and 7 bases at J, with 7 bases in the middle. CDR1 is SGHTA, CDR2 FQGNSA, per germline. This CDR3 has 11 residues.

The V gene is TRBV6-1, the J gene TRBJ2-3; D is ambiguous. Deletions cut 8 bases from V and 3 bases from J, with 12 bases between. This CDR3 is 13 amino acids long. Per germline, CDR1 MNHNS and CDR2 SASEGT. The CDR3 loop is CASRTETTDTQYF. DNA for the CDR3: TGTGCCAGCCGGACGGAAACTACAGATACGCAGTATTTT.

The chain joins TRBV19 to TRBJ1-5; D gene ambiguous. V was cut by 5 bases and J by 2 bases, with 16 bases left in between. The CDR3 runs to 16 residues. Germline CDR1 and CDR2: LNHDA and SQIVND (reference sequence). The DNA of the CDR3 is TGTGCCAGTAGTCAATCTAAGGACGGGGGCAATCAGCCCCAGCATTTT. It translates to CASSQSKDGGNQPQHF.

This chain connects TRBV14 to TRBJ2-3, with 7 bases that match TRBD2. The CDR3 extends over 17 amino acids. Germline CDR1 is SGHDN and CDR2 is FVKESK. V shed 0 bases, J shed 2 bases, and the junction held 8 bases outside the gene matches. This CDR3 reads CASSQDLGGRYTDTQYF. CDR3 nucleotides: TGTGCCAGCAGCCAAGATTTGGGGGGGAGATACACAGATACGCAGTATTTT.